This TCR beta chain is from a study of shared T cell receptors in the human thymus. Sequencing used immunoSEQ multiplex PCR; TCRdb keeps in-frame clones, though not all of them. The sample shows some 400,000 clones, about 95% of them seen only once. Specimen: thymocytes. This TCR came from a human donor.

The CDR3 protein is CASSLRDPLYNEKLFF. The CDR3 DNA sequence: TGTGCCAGCAGTTTAAGGGACCCACTATATAATGAAAAACTGTTTTTT. The chain carries TRBV28 and TRBJ1-4, with D maybe TRBD1 (5 bases). Germline-derived CDR1 and CDR2 are MDHEN and SYDVKM. Trimming took 2 bases from V and 4 from J, leaving 14 bases between them. CDR3 length equals 16 residues.